This T cell receptor (beta chain) was documented in a study of CXCR3-negative and CXCR3-positive naive CD8 T cells. Study-wide background: The libraries together contributed about 130 million TRB reads, each supplying about 1.5 +/- 0.3 million.

Findings of the study overall: Against CXCR3-negative naive cells, CXCR3-positive naive cells showed more hydrophobic TRB CDR3s. Cryopreservation partially lowered CXCR3 expression, so most assays used fresh PBMCs.

This CDR3 has 17 amino acids. CDR1 SGHDN and CDR2 FVKESK come from the germline V gene. The sorting of each CD8+ T cell subset was done in triplicate, at 250,000 to 300,000 cells each. The method, 5' RACE with UMI labels, was used to prepare the TRB cDNA libraries. One entry per CDR3 protein, without DNA, is what TCRdb gives after re-calling the 5' RACE reads. The sample table includes about 130,000 distinct CDR3 sequences. Regarding this clonotype: The antigen is not known.

Sample: naive CXCR3+ CD8+ T cells from blood. Described subset: CD45RO-CCR7+CD27+CD95- naive CD8+ T cells expressing CXCR3 (TNR3+). This clonotype was obtained from a human donor in good health. Some clones in this sample may be carry-over from other donors' samples. The chain has TRBV14 and TRBJ2-3; TCRdb returns TRBD2, unconfirmable since there is no DNA. CDR3 sequence: CASSQDVNGGPTDTQYF. Combining the CDR3 with reference TRBV14 and TRBJ2-3 gives the whole variable domain EAGVTQFPSHSVIEKGQTVTLRCDPISGHDNLYWYRRVMGKEIKFLLHFVKESKQDESGMPNNRFLAERTGGTYSTLKVQPAELEDSGVYFCASSQDVNGGPTDTQYFGPGTRLTVL.